Each of the 16 T cell receptor beta chains below was sequenced from the same sample in a study of TIL therapy for anti-PD-1-resistant metastatic lung cancer. Time point indicated: pre-treatment sample, taken before nivolumab and TIL therapy. The immunoSEQ assay was v3. TCRdb keeps only in-frame clones here, not all; method: immunoSEQ multiplex PCR. This table has under 70,000 clones, around 67% appearing once. The material sequenced was blood, taken at baseline. These receptors all come from a person aged 25-85 years with non-small cell lung cancer.

The CDR3 loop reads CASSLLSGADTDTQYF. CDR3 sequence (DNA): TGTGCCAGCAGCTTGCTCAGCGGGGCTGACACAGATACGCAGTATTTT. The chain couples TRBV5-6 to TRBJ2-3; 7 bases are shared with TRBD2. Germline trimming cut 1 base from V and 2 bases from J; bases unmatched to any gene: 7. This CDR3 region has 16 residues. CDR1 and CDR2 (germline): SGHDT, YYEEEE. The entire variable domain, with the rest obtained from reference TRBV5-6 and TRBJ2-3, is as follows: DAGVTQSPTHLIKTRGQQVTLRCSPKSGHDTVSWYQQALGQGPQFIFQYYEEEERQRGNFPDRFSGHQFPNYSSELNVNALLLGDSALYLCASSLLSGADTDTQYFGPGTRLTVL.

V and J are TRBV19 and TRBJ1-1; no clear D. This CDR3 is built from 15 residues. Deletions cut 2 bases from V and 0 bases from J, with 10 bases between. Germline CDR1 is LNHDA and CDR2 is SQIVND (reference sequence). The CDR3, as DNA: TGTGCCAGTAGTATACATTCCACAGTGAACACTGAAGCTTTCTTT. As protein: CASSIHSTVNTEAFF.

The chain couples TRBV2 to TRBJ2-3, with TRBD2 matching over 9 bases. Germline trimming cut 7 bases from V and 6 bases from J; bases unmatched to any gene: 14. The CDR3 is 16 amino acids. The germline gives CDR1 SNHLY, CDR2 FYNNEI. The CDR3 region has the DNA TGTGCCAGCACGCTTCTTCCGGGACTAGCAGCCGATACGCAGTATTTT. This encodes CASTLLPGLAADTQYF.

The chain has TRBV5-6 and TRBJ1-5; 7 bases are shared with TRBD1. V was clipped by 4 bases and J by 2 bases; unmatched bases: 18. Germline assignment: CDR1 SGHDT and CDR2 YYEEEE. The CDR3 contains 19 residues. CDR3 DNA sequence: TGTGCCAGCAGCGCGTCCTGGGACAGAGGTGCCCTTGGCAATCAGCCCCAGCATTTT. It specifies CASSASWDRGALGNQPQHF.

This clone was counted between two and nine times. This sequence joins TRBV13 and TRBJ1-6; D is perhaps TRBD1 (6 bases). The germline V and J ends were trimmed by 2 bases and 6 bases, with 17 bases remaining between them. The V gene's germline CDR1 is PRHDT and CDR2 FYEKMQ (reference sequence). This CDR3 comprises 17 residues. Here the CDR3 DNA reads TGTGCCAGCAGCTTACCCAGGGGACTATTGGGTAATTCACCCCTCCACTTT. Translated, it gives CASSLPRGLLGNSPLHF.

This clone occurred once. The chain couples TRBV27 to TRBJ1-1, with a weak D call TRBD1 (5 bases). Deletions cut 5 bases from V and 0 bases from J, with 22 bases between. The CDR3 loop spans 18 amino acids. Germline CDR1 is MNHEY and CDR2 is SMNVEV (reference sequence). Here the CDR3 DNA reads TGTGCCAGCAGTCCTCCTGGGACGTCCGCGATCATGAACACTGAAGCTTTCTTT. Protein: CASSPPGTSAIMNTEAFF.

The V gene is TRBV28, the J gene TRBJ2-7, with TRBD2 identical over 9 bases. V was pared by 6 bases and J by 3 bases, with 6 bases of the junction left unmatched. The CDR3 is made up of 14 amino acids. Germline lookup yields CDR1 MDHEN and CDR2 SYDVKM. The CDR3 is CASRKSGGSYEQYF. Written as DNA, the CDR3 is TGTGCCAGCAGGAAGAGCGGGGGGAGCTACGAGCAGTACTTC.

The chain joins TRBV6-5 to TRBJ2-7; TRBD1 might be the D (5 bases). The CDR3 is 15 residues long. The ends were cut back, 0 bases at V and 4 bases at J, with 13 bases in the middle. Germline CDR1 MNHEY, CDR2 SVGAGI. The CDR3 DNA reads TGTGCCAGCAGTTACTCTATGCTTGGGGCATACGAGCAGTACTTC. It encodes CASSYSMLGAYEQYF.

V gene TRBV7-9 combines with J gene TRBJ2-1, with TRBD1 identical over 10 bases. Trimming at V came to 6 bases and at J to 7 bases, leaving 9 bases not matched to a gene. This CDR3 is 15 amino acids long. Looked up from germline, CDR1 is SEHNR and CDR2 is FQNEAQ (reference sequence). The chain's CDR3 is CASRPRQGAKNEQFF. The CDR3 DNA follows: TGTGCCAGCAGACCTCGACAGGGGGCGAAGAATGAGCAGTTCTTC.

The chain links TRBV28 to TRBJ2-6; perhaps TRBD1 as D (6 bases). Germline V CDR1 and CDR2: MDHEN, SYDVKM. The CDR3 runs 18 residues. Trimming took off 2 bases at V and 2 bases at J, with 16 bases between the two ends. The CDR3: CASSLGSPRGAGANVLTF. In nucleotides, the CDR3 is TGTGCCAGCAGTTTAGGCTCCCCCAGGGGCGCTGGGGCCAACGTCCTGACTTTC.

The chain combines TRBV19 with TRBJ1-2; D is uncertain. The CDR3 length is 13 residues. V gave up 6 bases and J gave up 5 bases, with 13 bases separating them. Per germline, CDR1 LNHDA and CDR2 SQIVND (reference sequence). The CDR3 sequence is CASRASRMYGYTF. CDR3 bases: TGTGCCAGTAGGGCGAGCAGGATGTATGGCTACACCTTC.

The V and J genes are TRBV4-3 and TRBJ2-7; D is ambiguous. CDR1 and CDR2 (germline): LGHNA, YSLEER. The CDR3 spans 15 residues. V was cut by 1 base and J by 3 bases, with 13 bases left in between. For the CDR3, the DNA is TGCGCCAGCAGCCAAGTACACGGATCGAACTACGAGCAGTACTTC. Its translation is CASSQVHGSNYEQYF.

V and J are TRBV9 and TRBJ1-5, with 9 bases matching TRBD1. With 3 bases clipped from V and 5 bases from J, the junction kept 3 bases outside the gene matches. The CDR3 totals 14 residues. Germline V gene lookup returns CDR1 SGDLS and CDR2 YYNGEE. For the CDR3, the DNA is TGTGCCAGCAGCGGAGGACAGGGGTATCAGCCCCAGCATTTT. Encoded protein: CASSGGQGYQPQHF. Full variable domain (outside the CDR3, taken from reference TRBV9 and TRBJ1-5): DSGVTQTPKHLITATGQRVTLRCSPRSGDLSVYWYQQSLDQGLQFLIQYYNGEERAKGNILERFSAQQFPDLHSELNLSSLELGDSALYFCASSGGQGYQPQHFGDGTRLSIL.

The V call is TRBV2, the J call TRBJ2-1; 10 bases are a match to TRBD1. The CDR3 loop spans 14 amino acids. Trimming at V came to 10 bases and at J to 4 bases, leaving 7 bases not matched to a gene. Germline V gene lookup returns CDR1 SNHLY and CDR2 FYNNEI. CDR3 DNA: TGTGCCATCAGACAGGGGGCGCGGTACAATGAGCAGTTCTTC. Its translation is CAIRQGARYNEQFF.

In its sample, this clone was seen once. The chain employs TRBV7-9 and TRBJ1-3; a weak D match, TRBD1 (6 bases). With 2 bases removed from V and 0 bases from J, the gap between germline ends came to 8 bases. This CDR3 spans 15 amino acids. Germline values: CDR1 SEHNR, CDR2 FQNEAQ (reference sequence). The CDR3 sequence: CASSLQQGSGNTIYF. CDR3 sequence (DNA): TGTGCCAGCAGCTTACAACAGGGCTCTGGAAACACCATATATTTT.

This clone appeared a few times. The V gene is TRBV10-3, the J gene TRBJ1-1, with unresolved D. The V and J ends lost 0 bases and 1 base respectively, with 6 bases between them. Germline CDR1 and CDR2: ENHRY and SYGVKD. The CDR3 has 14 amino acids. Here the CDR3 DNA reads TGTGCCATCAGTGAGTCGGGCAGGAACACTGAAGCTTTCTTT. Protein sequence: CAISESGRNTEAFF.